This TCR beta chain was recorded in a study of T cells in Graves' hyperthyroidism and ophthalmopathy. Study in general: Upon initial diagnosis and before any treatment, peripheral blood was collected.

Researchers took RNA transcripts and amplified the TCR beta CDR3 regions from them. During a first-round RT-PCR of the TCR CDR3, the HTBI primer set was used. Using its own MiXCR run on the multiplex PCR reads, TCRdb lists one record per CDR3 protein. The data contain approximately 610,000 distinct CDR3 sequences, 14% to 15% of them singletons. Broader study findings: Most clonotypes expanded in the thyroid (above 0.001) were also present in blood.

This clonotype has just one count. The antigen is undetermined. CDR1 and CDR2 (germline): MNHEY, SMNVEV (reference sequence). The J segment lost 3 bases and the V segment lost 2 bases, leaving 2 bases of the junction unmatched. CDR3 length equals 15 residues. Patients were excluded because of uncontrolled infection, other autoimmune disease, pregnancy or lactation. For the diagnoses, clinical symptoms, serum thyroxine and TRAb, thyroid ultrasound and orbital computed tomography were used. The receptor was isolated from a woman in her forties with Graves' ophthalmopathy. This sequence joins TRBV27 and TRBJ2-4; TRBD1 agrees at 9 bases. Sequencing was performed on blood. In nucleotides, the CDR3 is TGTGCCAGCAGTTTACGACAGGGGGACAAAAACATTCAGTACTTC. As protein: CASSLRQGDKNIQYF.